A selection of T cell receptor beta chains follows, all from one sample in a study of CD8 T cells in Susac syndrome. TCRdb reprocessed the immunoSEQ multiplex PCR reads with MiXCR, giving one entry per CDR3 protein. The sample lists some 130,000 distinct CDR3 sequences, 85% to 95% occurring once. What was sequenced was CD8+ T cells from PBMCs. These receptors came from a human donor with Susac syndrome. CDR3s include the opening cysteine and the closing phenylalanine or tryptophan. A D gene is named only where the DNA matches it firmly. Only part of the rows carry a size: once, few, many, or a class if the clone is expanded.

cdr3_aa cdr3_nt j_call clone_size v_call d_call
CASSYSTNNEQFF TGTGCCAGCAGTTATTCTACCAACAATGAGCAGTTCTTC TRBJ2-1 - TRBV6-5 -
CASIKTGTLWGYTF TGTGCCAGCATCAAGACAGGCACCTTATGGGGCTACACCTTC TRBJ1-2 - TRBV6-6 -
CSAYTGHHEKLFF TGCAGCGCCTACACGGGGCACCACGAAAAACTGTTTTTT TRBJ1-4 - TRBV29-1 -
CASSYFGRGEQYF TGTGCCAGCAGTTACTTTGGCAGGGGCGAGCAGTACTTC TRBJ2-7 - TRBV6-6 -
CSARGPEQFF TGCAGTGCCCGCGGCCCTGAGCAGTTCTTC TRBJ2-1 - TRBV20-1 -
CATSRRILAGRSYNEQFF TGTGCCACCAGCAGAAGAATCTTAGCGGGACGCTCCTACAATGAGCAGTTCTTC TRBJ2-1 - TRBV15 TRBD2
CSVELMNTEAFF TGCAGCGTTGAACTGATGAACACTGAAGCTTTCTTT TRBJ1-1 once TRBV29-1 -
CSASWAPHWGQPQHF TGCAGTGCTAGCTGGGCCCCCCATTGGGGTCAGCCCCAGCATTTT TRBJ1-5 - TRBV20-1 -
CASSFYGAANTGELFF TGTGCCAGCAGTTTCTATGGGGCGGCGAACACCGGGGAGCTGTTTTTT TRBJ2-2 - TRBV12-3/TRBV12-4 -
CASSLGQDYNEQFF TGTGCCAGCAGCTTGGGACAGGACTACAATGAGCAGTTCTTC TRBJ2-1 - TRBV5-6 -
CASTKNDNSYEQYF TGTGCCAGCACCAAAAACGACAACTCCTACGAGCAGTACTTC TRBJ2-7 few TRBV7-9 -
CASSLQLGHNEQFF TGTGCCAGCAGCTTACAACTAGGTCATAATGAGCAGTTCTTC TRBJ2-1 - TRBV7-9 -
CASSRYQNQQGETQYF TGCGCCAGCAGCCGCTACCAGAATCAACAGGGGGAGACCCAGTACTTC TRBJ2-5 - TRBV4-1 TRBD1
CASSNLGDYEQYF TGTGCCAGCAGCAATCTTGGGGATTACGAGCAGTACTTC TRBJ2-7 - TRBV27 -
CASSQEWKEVGYTF TGCGCCAGCAGCCAAGAATGGAAAGAGGTTGGCTACACCTTC TRBJ1-2 - TRBV4-1 -